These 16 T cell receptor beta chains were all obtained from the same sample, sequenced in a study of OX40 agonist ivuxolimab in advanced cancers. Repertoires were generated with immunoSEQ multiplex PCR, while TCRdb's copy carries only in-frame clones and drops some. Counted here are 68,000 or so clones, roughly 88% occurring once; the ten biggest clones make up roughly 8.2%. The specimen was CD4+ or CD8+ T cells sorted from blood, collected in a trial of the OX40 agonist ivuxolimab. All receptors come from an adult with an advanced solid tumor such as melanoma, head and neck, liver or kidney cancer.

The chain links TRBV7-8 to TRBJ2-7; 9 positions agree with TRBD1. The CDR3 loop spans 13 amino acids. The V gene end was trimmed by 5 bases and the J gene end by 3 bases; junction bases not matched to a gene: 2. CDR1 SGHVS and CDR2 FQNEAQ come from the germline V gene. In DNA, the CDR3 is TGTGCCAGCAGCCCGGACAGGGGCTACGAGCAGTACTTC. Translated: CASSPDRGYEQYF.

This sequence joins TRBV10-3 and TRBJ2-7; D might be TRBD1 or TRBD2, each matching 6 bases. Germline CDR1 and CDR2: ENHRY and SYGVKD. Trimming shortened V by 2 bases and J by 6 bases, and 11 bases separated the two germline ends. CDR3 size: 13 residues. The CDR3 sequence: CAISEGGGLEQYF. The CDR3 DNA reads TGTGCCATCAGTGAGGGTGGGGGGCTCGAGCAGTACTTC.

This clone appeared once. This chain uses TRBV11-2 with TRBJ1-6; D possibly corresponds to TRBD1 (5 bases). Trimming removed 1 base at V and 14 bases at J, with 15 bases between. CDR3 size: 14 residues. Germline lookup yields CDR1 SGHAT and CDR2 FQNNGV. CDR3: CASSLGTPVSTLHF. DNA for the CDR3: TGTGCCAGCAGCTTAGGGACACCCGTTTCCACCCTCCACTTT. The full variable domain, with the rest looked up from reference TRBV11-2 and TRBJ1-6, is EAGVAQSPRYKIIEKRQSVAFWCNPISGHATLYWYQQILGQGPKLLIQFQNNGVVDDSQLPKDRFSAERLKGVDSTLKIQPAKLEDSAVYLCASSLGTPVSTLHFGNGTRLTVT.

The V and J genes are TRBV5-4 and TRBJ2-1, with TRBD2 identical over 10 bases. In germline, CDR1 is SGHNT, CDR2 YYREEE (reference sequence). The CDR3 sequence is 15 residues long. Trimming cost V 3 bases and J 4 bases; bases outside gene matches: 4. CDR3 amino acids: CASSSPAGGYNEQFF. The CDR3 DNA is TGTGCCAGCAGCTCCCCAGCGGGGGGGTACAATGAGCAGTTCTTC.

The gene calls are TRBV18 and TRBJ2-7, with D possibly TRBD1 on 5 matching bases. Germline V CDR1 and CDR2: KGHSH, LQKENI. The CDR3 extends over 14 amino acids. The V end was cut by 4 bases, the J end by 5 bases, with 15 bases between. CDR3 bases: TGTGCCAGCTCACTTAATGTCAGGGCTAACGAGCAGTACTTC. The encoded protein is CASSLNVRANEQYF.

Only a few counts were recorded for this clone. CDR3 bases: TGTGCCAGCTCACCACCGGGACAACAGGGGAACTATGGCTACACCTTC. It is translated as CASSPPGQQGNYGYTF. The V gene is TRBV18, the J gene TRBJ1-2; TRBD1 aligns across 7 bases. CDR1 and CDR2 from the germline V gene are KGHSH and LQKENI. Trimming removed 0 bases from V and 2 bases from J; junction bases left unmatched: 6. The CDR3 loop spans 16 amino acids.

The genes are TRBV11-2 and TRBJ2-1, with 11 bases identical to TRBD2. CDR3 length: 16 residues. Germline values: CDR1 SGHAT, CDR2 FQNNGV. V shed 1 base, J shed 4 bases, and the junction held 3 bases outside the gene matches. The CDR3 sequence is CASSLGLAGGYNEQFF. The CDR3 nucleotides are TGTGCCAGCAGCTTAGGCCTAGCGGGGGGTTACAATGAGCAGTTCTTC. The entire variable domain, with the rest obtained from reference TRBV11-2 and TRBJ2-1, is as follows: EAGVAQSPRYKIIEKRQSVAFWCNPISGHATLYWYQQILGQGPKLLIQFQNNGVVDDSQLPKDRFSAERLKGVDSTLKIQPAKLEDSAVYLCASSLGLAGGYNEQFFGPGTRLTVL.

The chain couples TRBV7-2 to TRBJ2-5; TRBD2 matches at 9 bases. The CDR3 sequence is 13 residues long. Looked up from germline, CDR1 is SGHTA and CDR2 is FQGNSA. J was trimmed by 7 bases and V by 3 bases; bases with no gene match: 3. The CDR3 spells CASSLTSGGTQYF. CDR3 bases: TGTGCCAGCAGCTTGACTAGCGGCGGGACCCAGTACTTC.

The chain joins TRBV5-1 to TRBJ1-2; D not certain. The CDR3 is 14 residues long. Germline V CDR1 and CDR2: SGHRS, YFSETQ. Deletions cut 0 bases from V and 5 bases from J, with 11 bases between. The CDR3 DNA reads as TGCGCCAGCAGCTTGGAGTCAGTTCGGTATGGCTACACCTTC. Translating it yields CASSLESVRYGYTF. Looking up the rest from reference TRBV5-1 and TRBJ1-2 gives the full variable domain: KAGVTQTPRYLIKTRGQQVTLSCSPISGHRSVSWYQQTPGQGLQFLFEYFSETQRNKGNFPGRFSGRQFSNSRSEMNVSTLELGDSALYLCASSLESVRYGYTFGSGTRLTVV.

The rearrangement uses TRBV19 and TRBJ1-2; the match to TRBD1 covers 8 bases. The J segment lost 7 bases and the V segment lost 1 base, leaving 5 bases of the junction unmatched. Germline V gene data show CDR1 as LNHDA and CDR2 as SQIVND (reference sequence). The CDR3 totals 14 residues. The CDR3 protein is CASSIGPTGVGYTF. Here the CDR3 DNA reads TGTGCCAGTAGTATAGGACCGACAGGGGTTGGCTACACCTTC.

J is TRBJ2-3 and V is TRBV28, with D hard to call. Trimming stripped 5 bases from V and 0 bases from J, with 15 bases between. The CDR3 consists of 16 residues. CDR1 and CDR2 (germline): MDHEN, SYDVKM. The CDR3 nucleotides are TGTGCCAGCAGTGGTATCCTCCCAGGTAGCACAGATACGCAGTATTTT. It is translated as CASSGILPGSTDTQYF.

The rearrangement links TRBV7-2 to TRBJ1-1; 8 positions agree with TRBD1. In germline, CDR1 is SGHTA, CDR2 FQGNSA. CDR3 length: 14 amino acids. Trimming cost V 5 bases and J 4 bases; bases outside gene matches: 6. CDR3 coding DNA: TGTGCCAGCAGCCCGGACAGGGCGACCACTGAAGCTTTCTTT. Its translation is CASSPDRATTEAFF.

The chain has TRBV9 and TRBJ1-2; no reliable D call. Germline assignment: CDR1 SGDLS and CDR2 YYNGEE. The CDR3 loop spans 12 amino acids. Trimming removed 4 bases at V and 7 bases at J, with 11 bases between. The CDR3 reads CASSPQDRGYTF. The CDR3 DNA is TGTGCCAGCAGCCCGCAGGACCGTGGCTACACCTTC.

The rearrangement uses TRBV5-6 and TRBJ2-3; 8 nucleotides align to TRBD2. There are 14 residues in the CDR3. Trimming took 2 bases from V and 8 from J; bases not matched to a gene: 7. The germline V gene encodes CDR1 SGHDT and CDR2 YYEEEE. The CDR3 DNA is TGTGCCAGCAGCTTAAGCGGGGGAGGTGCTACGCAGTATTTT. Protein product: CASSLSGGGATQYF.

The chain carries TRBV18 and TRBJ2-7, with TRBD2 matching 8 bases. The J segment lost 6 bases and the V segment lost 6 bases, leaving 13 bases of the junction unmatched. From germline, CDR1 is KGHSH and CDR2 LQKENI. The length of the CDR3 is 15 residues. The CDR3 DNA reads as TGTGCCAGCTCCCGAAGAACGGGAGGGGAGGTCGAGCAGTACTTC. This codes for CASSRRTGGEVEQYF.

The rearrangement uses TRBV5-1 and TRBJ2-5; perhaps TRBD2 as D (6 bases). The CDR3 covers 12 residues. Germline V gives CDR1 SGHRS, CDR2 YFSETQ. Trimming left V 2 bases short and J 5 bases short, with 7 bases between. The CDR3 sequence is CASSFREETQYF. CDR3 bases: TGCGCCAGCAGCTTCCGGGAGGAGACCCAGTACTTC.